This passage covers 21 T cell receptor beta chains from one sample sequenced in a study of blood T cell repertoires in COVID-19. Method: immunoSEQ multiplex PCR; TCRdb's copy keeps in-frame clones and lacks some. The table lists about 140,000 clones, approximately 80% of them singletons. The source material was peripheral blood. Receptors were obtained from a human donor in a cohort sampled during active COVID-19.

The V call is TRBV4-3, the J call TRBJ1-2; unclear D gene. Germline CDR1 reads LGHNA; CDR2 reads YSLEER. CDR3 length: 14 amino acids. The germline V and J ends were trimmed by 1 base and 8 bases, with 14 bases remaining between them. The chain's CDR3 is CASSQGAIPGGYTF. CDR3 DNA sequence: TGCGCCAGCAGCCAAGGGGCCATCCCGGGGGGCTACACCTTC.

The rearrangement joins TRBV4-2 to TRBJ2-7, with 8 bases lining up with TRBD2. From germline, CDR1 is LGHNA and CDR2 YNFKEQ. CDR3 size: 16 residues. V was clipped by 0 bases and J by 0 bases; unmatched bases: 4. CDR3 loop: CASSQEFAGGSYEQYF. In DNA, the CDR3 is TGTGCCAGCAGCCAAGAGTTCGCGGGGGGCTCCTACGAGCAGTACTTC.

The chain recombines TRBV5-1 with TRBJ1-1; no clear D. This CDR3 has 13 residues. Germline lookup yields CDR1 SGHRS and CDR2 YFSETQ. With 3 bases removed from V and 0 bases from J, the gap between germline ends came to 6 bases. CDR3 sequence reads: CASSSHMNTEAFF. CDR3 DNA: TGCGCCAGCAGCTCCCACATGAACACTGAAGCTTTCTTT. The complete variable domain, with remaining parts taken from reference TRBV5-1 and TRBJ1-1, reads KAGVTQTPRYLIKTRGQQVTLSCSPISGHRSVSWYQQTPGQGLQFLFEYFSETQRNKGNFPGRFSGRQFSNSRSEMNVSTLELGDSALYLCASSSHMNTEAFFGQGTRLTVV.

J is TRBJ2-5 and V is TRBV11-1; D not certain. Germline assignment: CDR1 SGHAT and CDR2 FQDESV (reference sequence). The ends were cut back, 1 base at V and 1 base at J, with 4 bases in the middle. The CDR3 is 13 residues long. DNA for the CDR3: TGTGCCAGCAGCTTAGGTCTCCAAGAGACCCAGTACTTC. It is translated as CASSLGLQETQYF.

This clone was counted a few times. V and J are TRBV29-1 and TRBJ2-5, with 12 bases fitting TRBD2. Germline trimming cut 6 bases from V and 5 bases from J; bases unmatched to any gene: 4. CDR3 length equals 13 residues. The germline V gene has CDR1 SQVTM and CDR2 ANQGSEA. Here the CDR3 reads CSVLTSGGETQYF. CDR3 in DNA: TGCAGCGTCCTGACTAGCGGGGGTGAGACCCAGTACTTC.

The V call is TRBV28, the J call TRBJ1-5; 7 nucleotides align to TRBD1. The junction had 11 bases not matched to a gene; V was cut back by 5 bases and J by 4 bases. CDR1 and CDR2 from the germline V gene are MDHEN and SYDVKM. The CDR3 is 16 amino acids. CDR3 sequence: CASSLYQGQRNQPQHF. CDR3 sequence (DNA): TGTGCCAGCAGTCTATATCAGGGACAGCGAAATCAGCCCCAGCATTTT. Based on the CDR3 plus reference TRBV28 and TRBJ1-5, the full variable domain is DVKVTQSSRYLVKRTGEKVFLECVQDMDHENMFWYRQDPGLGLRLIYFSYDVKMKEKGDIPEGYSVSREKKERFSLILESASTNQTSMYLCASSLYQGQRNQPQHFGDGTRLSIL.

V usage is TRBV10-2 and J usage is TRBJ1-2, with D possibly matching TRBD1 (5 bases). The CDR3 length is 12 residues. The germline gives CDR1 WSHSY, CDR2 SAAADI. Trimming removed 11 bases from V and 4 bases from J, with 14 bases in between. The CDR3 here is CAGPRGGYGYTF. The CDR3 bases are TGCGCCGGGCCACGGGGGGGCTATGGCTACACCTTC.

The genes are TRBV28 and TRBJ1-4, with 11 bases that match TRBD1. J was trimmed by 2 bases and V by 8 bases; bases with no gene match: 10. Germline CDR1 is MDHEN and CDR2 is SYDVKM. The CDR3 length is 17 residues. CDR3 residues: CASLGQGARNTNEKLFF. The CDR3 DNA is TGTGCCAGCTTAGGACAGGGGGCGAGGAATACTAATGAAAAACTGTTTTTT.

This chain uses TRBV27 with TRBJ2-3; 9 bases align to TRBD2. Trimming at V came to 9 bases and at J to 3 bases, leaving 16 bases not matched to a gene. The CDR3 spans 17 residues. CDR1 MNHEY and CDR2 SMNVEV come from the germline V gene (reference sequence). In DNA, the CDR3 is TGTGCCAGTACCTTCTACGGGCTAGCGGGGAGTACAGATACGCAGTATTTT. Translating it yields CASTFYGLAGSTDTQYF.

The rearrangement uses TRBV4-3 and TRBJ1-6, with D possibly being TRBD1 (6 bases). The germline V gene encodes CDR1 LGHNA and CDR2 YSLEER. CDR3 length: 17 amino acids. The V gene lost 1 base and the J gene lost 6 bases, with 16 bases spanning the gap. CDR3 DNA sequence: TGCGCCAGCAGCCAAGTCTCCGGACAGAGATTTAATTCACCCCTCCACTTT. Its protein product is CASSQVSGQRFNSPLHF.

The chain employs TRBV10-3 and TRBJ1-1, with a tentative D call TRBD1 (5 bases). V gave up 2 bases and J gave up 0 bases, with 10 bases separating them. This CDR3 comprises 15 residues. The germline V gene has CDR1 ENHRY and CDR2 SYGVKD. The CDR3 DNA follows: TGTGCCATCAGTGAGGTCAGGGCAATGAACACTGAAGCTTTCTTT. Translated, it gives CAISEVRAMNTEAFF.

The CDR3 sequence is CASRKQGADGYTF. The CDR3 DNA reads as TGTGCCAGCAGAAAACAGGGGGCAGATGGCTACACCTTC. The chain combines TRBV6-5 with TRBJ1-2, with 9 bases aligning to TRBD1. Germline V gene data show CDR1 as MNHEY and CDR2 as SVGAGI. V dropped 6 bases and J dropped 6; count of bases not matched to a gene: 5. The CDR3 runs 13 residues.

This chain links TRBV19 with TRBJ2-7, with D possibly being TRBD2 (7 bases). Trimming removed 6 bases from V and 7 bases from J, with 16 bases in between. The CDR3 is 13 amino acids. Looked up from germline, CDR1 is LNHDA and CDR2 is SQIVND (reference sequence). CDR3 sequence (DNA): TGTGCCAGTAGAAACCCGGGGGGCTGGGAGCAGTACTTC. This gives the protein CASRNPGGWEQYF.

This chain joins TRBV5-1 and TRBJ2-2; TRBD2 matches at 8 bases. The CDR3 has 15 residues. CDR1 is SGHRS and CDR2 is YFSETQ in the germline V gene. Unmatched junction bases numbered 11, after V lost 7 bases and J lost 6 bases. The CDR3 reads CASDLSGGGAGELFF. CDR3 DNA: TGCGCCAGCGACCTGAGCGGGGGAGGAGCCGGGGAGCTGTTTTTT.

The V gene is TRBV6-5, the J gene TRBJ1-4; perhaps TRBD1 as D (5 bases). The CDR3 is 14 amino acids. V was cut by 5 bases and J by 7 bases, with 14 bases left in between. Germline CDR1 is MNHEY and CDR2 is SVGAGI. CDR3 protein: CASSPGGGIEKLFF. Written as DNA, the CDR3 is TGTGCCAGCAGTCCCGGGGGGGGTATTGAAAAACTGTTTTTT.

For this clone: Other DNA sequences in the same sample also yield this CDR3. The chain uses TRBV7-2 and TRBJ1-1, with D hard to call. The V and J ends lost 1 base and 1 base respectively, with 10 bases between them. Germline V gene sequence: CDR1 SGHTA, CDR2 FQGNSA. This CDR3 region has 15 residues. In DNA form, the CDR3 reads TGTGCCAGCAGCTTAGGTGGCACCCCGAACACTGAAGCTTTCTTT. Encoded protein: CASSLGGTPNTEAFF.

The V call is TRBV19, the J call TRBJ1-1, with TRBD1 identical over 7 bases. The ends lost 8 bases at V and 5 bases at J; junction bases unmatched: 8. The V gene's germline CDR1 is LNHDA and CDR2 SQIVND (reference sequence). This CDR3 is 13 amino acids long. The CDR3 DNA follows: TGTGCCAGTTCGGGACAGTGGGGTACTGAAGCTTTCTTT. Its translation: CASSGQWGTEAFF.

This chain uses TRBV13 with TRBJ2-7; TRBD2 aligns across 7 bases. The CDR3 is 17 amino acids. Germline assignment: CDR1 PRHDT and CDR2 FYEKMQ (reference sequence). Trimming at V came to 1 base and at J to 2 bases, leaving 11 bases not matched to a gene. The CDR3 loop is CASSLARRGSVTYEQYF. For the CDR3, the DNA is TGTGCCAGCAGCTTAGCACGGCGGGGGTCAGTAACCTACGAGCAGTACTTC.

CDR3 in DNA: TGTGCCAGCAGCAAAGGGTGGGACAGGGGCCGCCGGTCCGATCCCTACGAGCAGTACTTC. The encoded protein is CASSKGWDRGRRSDPYEQYF. The chain has TRBV21-1 and TRBJ2-7; the DNA was not compared with TRBD1, the D call given in the table. TRBV21-1 is recorded as a pseudogene. This CDR3 region has 20 residues.

Concerning this clone itself: At one end the junction does not follow the germline gene, possibly because of a read error. The rearrangement joins TRBV30 to TRBJ1-1; 7 bases match TRBD1. The CDR3 contains 11 residues. CDR1 and CDR2 (germline): GTSNPN, SVGIG (reference sequence). CDR3 nucleotides: TGTGCCTGGGGAGTACAGGGGACCTTAGATTTT. This encodes CAWGVQGTLDF.

This clone came up a few times. The chain joins TRBV18 to TRBJ2-7; 10 bases are a match to TRBD1. Trimming removed 3 bases from V and 3 bases from J; junction bases left unmatched: 5. The CDR3 runs 15 residues. CDR1 is KGHSH and CDR2 is LQKENI in the germline V gene. DNA of the CDR3: TGTGCCAGCTCACCGGGACAGGGGAGGAACTACGAGCAGTACTTC. It specifies CASSPGQGRNYEQYF.